The 4 T cell receptor beta chains given below trace back to one sample, sequenced in a study of cytomegalovirus exposure and HLA in healthy donors. The PCR used 60 Vbeta and 13 Jbeta primers. The data were produced by immunoSEQ multiplex PCR, yet TCRdb's version contains in-frame clones alone and is incomplete. Among roughly 160,000 clones listed, roughly 71% were seen once. The sequencing sample was made of PBMCs. Receptors originate from a girl between 5 and 17 years old in good health and CMV-seronegative.

The gene calls are TRBV9 and TRBJ2-7; 12 bases agree with TRBD1. The CDR3 is 15 residues long. Germline trimming cut 4 bases from V and 3 bases from J; bases unmatched to any gene: 5. The germline gives CDR1 SGDLS, CDR2 YYNGEE. The CDR3 coding sequence is TGTGCCAGCAGCCCGGGACAGGGGGCGGACTACGAGCAGTACTTC. This sequence encodes CASSPGQGADYEQYF. The full variable domain, completed using reference TRBV9 and TRBJ2-7, is DSGVTQTPKHLITATGQRVTLRCSPRSGDLSVYWYQQSLDQGLQFLIQYYNGEERAKGNILERFSAQQFPDLHSELNLSSLELGDSALYFCASSPGQGADYEQYFGPGTRLTVT.

This clone occurred a few times. This chain uses TRBV5-1 with TRBJ2-3; the match to TRBD2 covers 16 bases. The germline CDR1 and CDR2 sequences are SGHRS and YFSETQ. Trimming removed 3 bases from V and 6 bases from J; junction bases left unmatched: 4. The CDR3 has 16 residues. The CDR3 region has the DNA TGCGCCAGCAGCTCCGGGACTAGCGGGGGGGCGGATACGCAGTATTTT. It codes for CASSSGTSGGADTQYF.

This clone was observed a few times. This chain connects TRBV6-1 to TRBJ1-5, with D maybe TRBD1 (5 bases). CDR1 MNHNS and CDR2 SASEGT come from the germline V gene. The V and J ends lost 1 base and 0 bases respectively, with 13 bases between them. There are 17 residues in the CDR3. CDR3 nucleotide sequence: TGTGCCAGCAGTGAAGTGTGGGGAGGGACTAGCAATCAGCCCCAGCATTTT. This sequence encodes CASSEVWGGTSNQPQHF.

The chain carries TRBV2 and TRBJ1-5; D is uncertain. The germline V gene has CDR1 SNHLY and CDR2 FYNNEI. V dropped 4 bases and J dropped 4 bases, with 11 bases sitting between them. The CDR3 has 14 amino acids. CDR3 nucleotides: TGTGCCAGCAGTGTTACGGGCGGGAATCAGCCCCAGCATTTT. This codes for CASSVTGGNQPQHF.